This T cell receptor beta chain was identified in a study of blood T cell repertoires in COVID-19. As for the study in general: Collection of acute and convalescent COVID-19 samples took place in the United States, Italy and Spain. T cells, B-cell-depleted T cells, or PBMCs provided the cDNA or gDNA that served as material.

TCRdb keeps only in-frame clones here, not all; method: immunoSEQ multiplex PCR. The top ten clones hold over 35% of a sample with about 74,000 clones, almost 85% of them seen once. Germline V gene sequence: CDR1 LNHDA, CDR2 SQIVND (reference sequence). V dropped 6 bases and J dropped 3; count of bases not matched to a gene: 9. This CDR3 contains 15 residues. This TCR was recovered from a man aged 65 to 79 with acute or convalescent COVID-19. The sample comprised peripheral blood. The V gene is TRBV19, the J gene TRBJ2-7; TRBD1 matches at 9 bases. In DNA, the CDR3 is TGTGCCAGTAGGGAGGCGGGACAGGGTCACTACGAGCAGTACTTC. This translates into CASREAGQGHYEQYF.